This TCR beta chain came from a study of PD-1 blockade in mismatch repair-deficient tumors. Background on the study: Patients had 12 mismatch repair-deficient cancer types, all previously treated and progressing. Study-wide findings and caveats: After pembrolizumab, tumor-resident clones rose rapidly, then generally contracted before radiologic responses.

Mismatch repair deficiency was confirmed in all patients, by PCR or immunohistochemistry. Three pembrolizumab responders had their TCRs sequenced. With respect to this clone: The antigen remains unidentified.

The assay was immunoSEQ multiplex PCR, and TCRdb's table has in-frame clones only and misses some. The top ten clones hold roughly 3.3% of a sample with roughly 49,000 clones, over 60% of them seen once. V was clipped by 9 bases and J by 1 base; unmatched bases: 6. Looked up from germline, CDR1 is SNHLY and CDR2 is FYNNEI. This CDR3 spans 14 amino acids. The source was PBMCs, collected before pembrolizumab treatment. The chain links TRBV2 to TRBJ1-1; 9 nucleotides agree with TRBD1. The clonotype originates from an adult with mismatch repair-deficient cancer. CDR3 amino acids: CASTTGGWNTEAFF. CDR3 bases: TGTGCCAGTACTACAGGGGGCTGGAACACTGAAGCTTTCTTT.